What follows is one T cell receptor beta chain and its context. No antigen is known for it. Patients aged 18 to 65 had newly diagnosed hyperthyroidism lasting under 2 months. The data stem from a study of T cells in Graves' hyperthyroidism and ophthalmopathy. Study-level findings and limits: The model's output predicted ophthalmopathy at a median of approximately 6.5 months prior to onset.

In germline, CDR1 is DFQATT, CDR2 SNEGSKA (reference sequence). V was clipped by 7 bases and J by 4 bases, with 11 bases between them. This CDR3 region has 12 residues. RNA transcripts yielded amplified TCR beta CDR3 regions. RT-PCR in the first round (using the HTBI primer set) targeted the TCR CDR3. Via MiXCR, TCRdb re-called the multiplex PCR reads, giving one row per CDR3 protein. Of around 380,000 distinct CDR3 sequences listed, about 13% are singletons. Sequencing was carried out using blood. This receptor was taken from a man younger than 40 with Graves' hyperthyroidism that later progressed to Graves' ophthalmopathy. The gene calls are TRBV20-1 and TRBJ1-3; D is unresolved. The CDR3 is CSVRPGGNTIYF. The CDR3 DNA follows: TGCAGTGTTCGGCCGGGAGGAAACACCATATATTTT.